The 13 T cell receptor beta chains presented below share a single source sample, sequenced in a study of blood T cell dynamics during melanoma immunotherapy. Sample time point: week 3, after first cycle of checkpoint inhibitor. Generated by immunoSEQ multiplex PCR, the TCRdb table keeps only in-frame clones and is missing some. The sample carries a few thousand clones, roughly 88% recorded once. Here the sequenced sample was blood, taken from a patient treated with checkpoint blockade. These receptors all come from a human donor with melanoma.

CDR3 coding DNA: TGCGCCAGCAGCCCCCTAGCGGGGGGGCCAATGGACTACAATGAGCAGTTCTTC. Residues: CASSPLAGGPMDYNEQFF. This chain connects TRBV4-1 to TRBJ2-1; TRBD2 matches 12 bases. Germline loops: CDR1 MGHRA, CDR2 YSYEKL. V was pared by 4 bases and J by 3 bases, with 10 bases of the junction left unmatched. This CDR3 contains 18 residues.

The gene calls are TRBV25-1 and TRBJ1-2; maybe TRBD1 (6 bases). Trimming removed 4 bases from V and 6 bases from J, with 24 bases in between. CDR3 length: 17 residues. Per the germline V gene, CDR1 is MGHDK and CDR2 is SYGVNS. CDR3 in amino acids: CASSALGGGRFYDGYTF. CDR3 coding DNA: TGTGCCAGCAGTGCCCTCGGCGGGGGGCGTTTTTATGATGGCTACACCTTC.

This chain uses TRBV5-1 with TRBJ1-4; 9 bases map to TRBD1. Germline loops: CDR1 SGHRS, CDR2 YFSETQ. V was pared by 4 bases and J by 3 bases, with 7 bases of the junction left unmatched. The length of the CDR3 is 16 residues. The chain's CDR3 is CASSDTTGGSNEKLFF. The CDR3 DNA sequence: TGCGCCAGCAGCGACACAACAGGGGGCTCTAATGAAAAACTGTTTTTT.

This clone was detected only a few times. The V gene is TRBV2, the J gene TRBJ2-2; no clear D gene. V lost 2 bases and J 9 bases, leaving 13 bases between the germline ends. The CDR3 extends over 14 amino acids. Germline V gives CDR1 SNHLY, CDR2 FYNNEI. Here the CDR3 DNA reads TGTGCCAGCAGTGAACGAGGCCCCCCCTGGGAGCTGTTTTTT. Encoded protein: CASSERGPPWELFF.

This chain uses TRBV28 with TRBJ1-3; D uncertain. The CDR3 length is 16 residues. The V end was cut by 3 bases, the J end by 0 bases, with 12 bases between. The germline V gene encodes CDR1 MDHEN and CDR2 SYDVKM. In DNA, the CDR3 is TGTGCCAGCAGTTTGTATGACACAAGCTCTGGAAACACCATATATTTT. This sequence encodes CASSLYDTSSGNTIYF. Using reference TRBV28 and TRBJ1-3 for the parts outside the CDR3, the full variable domain is DVKVTQSSRYLVKRTGEKVFLECVQDMDHENMFWYRQDPGLGLRLIYFSYDVKMKEKGDIPEGYSVSREKKERFSLILESASTNQTSMYLCASSLYDTSSGNTIYFGEGSWLTVV.

The chain employs TRBV7-9 and TRBJ1-1; 7 nucleotides match TRBD1. J gave up 4 bases and V 4 bases, and 6 bases lay outside the gene matches. CDR1 and CDR2 from the germline V gene are SEHNR and FQNEAQ (reference sequence). The CDR3 loop spans 14 amino acids. The CDR3 region has the DNA TGTGCCAGCAGCTCCCAGGGGGTCGTCACTGAAGCTTTCTTT. Its translation is CASSSQGVVTEAFF.

A single count supports this clone. One junction end does not reproduce the germline sequence, and a read error may be involved. V usage is TRBV6-1 and J usage is TRBJ1-2; 12 bases are a match to TRBD1. This CDR3 contains 16 residues. Germline values: CDR1 MNHNS, CDR2 SASEGT. CDR3 sequence (DNA): TGTGCCAGCAGTGCCGGGACAGGGGGCCAGTCCTATGGCCACACCTTC. Amino acids: CASSAGTGGQSYGHTF.

The V and J genes are TRBV7-2 and TRBJ1-2, with a weak D call TRBD1 (5 bases). V lost 4 bases and J lost 5, with 17 bases in between. Per the germline V gene, CDR1 is SGHTA and CDR2 is FQGNSA. The CDR3 covers 15 residues. DNA for the CDR3: TGTGCCAGCAGCTCACAACGAGACAGCTCATATGGCTACACCTTC. Residues: CASSSQRDSSYGYTF.

The rearrangement links TRBV28 to TRBJ2-3, with TRBD2 matching over 11 bases. The CDR3 spans 17 residues. Germline assignment: CDR1 MDHEN and CDR2 SYDVKM. With 4 bases clipped from V and 2 bases from J, the junction kept 8 bases outside the gene matches. CDR3 amino acids: CASSSPIAGGTTDTQYF. As DNA, the CDR3 is TGTGCCAGCAGTTCCCCGATAGCGGGAGGGACCACAGATACGCAGTATTTT.

The chain combines TRBV5-4 with TRBJ2-3; 7 positions match TRBD1. Germline V lookup: CDR1 SGHNT, CDR2 YYREEE (reference sequence). J lost 0 bases, V lost 4 bases, and 8 bases had no gene match. This CDR3 has 16 amino acids. CDR3 bases: TGTGCCAGCAGCAGGGAAACAGGGGCGAGCACAGATACGCAGTATTTT. It translates to CASSRETGASTDTQYF.

The J gene is TRBJ2-7, the V gene TRBV27; D is uncertain. Trimming removed 0 bases at V and 4 bases at J, with 13 bases between. Germline V lookup: CDR1 MNHEY, CDR2 SMNVEV (reference sequence). The CDR3 contains 15 residues. CDR3 coding DNA: TGTGCCAGCAGTTTATCGTTAGCAGGAATTTACGAGCAGTACTTC. Translation: CASSLSLAGIYEQYF.

The rearrangement uses TRBV28 and TRBJ2-7; perhaps TRBD1 as D (5 bases). Trimming stripped 3 bases from V and 0 bases from J, with 12 bases between. This CDR3 is built from 15 residues. Germline assignment: CDR1 MDHEN and CDR2 SYDVKM. The CDR3, as DNA: TGTGCCAGCAGTTTTCTCAGGGCCCCCTCCTACGAGCAGTACTTC. This translates into CASSFLRAPSYEQYF.

This clone was seen more than once but under ten times. The chain uses TRBV6-5 and TRBJ1-5, with D perhaps matching TRBD1 (6 bases). The germline V and J ends were trimmed by 6 bases and 1 base, with 13 bases remaining between them. The CDR3 sequence is 15 residues long. Looked up from germline, CDR1 is MNHEY and CDR2 is SVGAGI. The CDR3 sequence is CASSRQAGSNQPQHF. Here the CDR3 DNA reads TGTGCCAGCAGCCGACAGGCGGGCAGCAATCAGCCCCAGCATTTT.